The T cell receptor beta chain described here comes from a study of regulatory T cells in long-lasting Graves disease. Study findings and constraints: TCR diversity in persistent Graves' patients was below that of newly diagnosed ones.

Stated time point: persistent/refractory GD, antithyroid drugs over 5 years with positive TRAb. Following extraction of RNA from PBMCs, that RNA was used to make the TCR library. Per American Thyroid Association guidelines, Graves' disease was diagnosed. Both iRepertoire HTBI primers and Arm-PCR of CDR3 regions were used to build the TCR beta libraries. Original processing methods: Identified across the samples were fewer than 70 TRBV segments and roughly 14 TRBJ segments. Each CDR3 protein gets one entry after TCRdb re-called the multiplex PCR reads with MiXCR. These V and J calls originate from TCRdb's pipeline instead of the authors' own analysis. Among 300,000 to 500,000 distinct CDR3 sequences listed, less than 25% were seen once. Germline CDR1 and CDR2: SQVTM and ANQGSEA. V was pared by 8 bases and J by 5 bases, with 7 bases of the junction left unmatched. The CDR3 runs to 14 residues. This clonotype was counted many times. Its antigen remains unknown.

This sequence joins TRBV29-1 and TRBJ2-5; 14 positions agree with TRBD2. The sequence was obtained from a female donor with Graves disease. Here the sequenced sample was peripheral blood mononuclear cells (PBMCs), taken when the disease was refractory, from a patient treated with antithyroid drugs. CDR3 in amino acids: CSLGTSGSGETQYF. The CDR3 DNA reads as TGCAGCCTCGGGACTAGCGGGAGTGGTGAGACCCAGTACTTC.